This T cell receptor beta chain was captured in a study of cytomegalovirus exposure and HLA in healthy donors. General observations from the study: In a later analysis, at a false discovery rate of 0.05, fewer than 20,000 TCR beta sequences matched HLA alleles. A later analysis revealed that TCR association rates differed between HLA loci, peaking at DRB1 and bottoming out at HLA-C.

Germline values: CDR1 SGDLS, CDR2 YYNGEE. V lost 3 bases and J lost 0; bases outside the gene matches: 8. The CDR3 extends over 17 amino acids. To note about this clone: Antigen specificity is unknown.

Researchers ran the PCR with 60 Vbeta and 13 Jbeta primers. Profiling relied on immunoSEQ multiplex PCR, and the TCRdb table lists in-frame clones only, not all of them. This table holds some 150,000 clones, 76% found once. The TCR comes from a female donor in good health and CMV-seronegative. Sequenced: PBMCs. The rearrangement joins TRBV9 to TRBJ2-2, with 7 bases identical to TRBD2. The CDR3 here is CASSGEGWDTNTGELFF. The CDR3 region has the DNA TGTGCCAGCAGCGGGGAGGGGTGGGATACGAACACCGGGGAGCTGTTTTTT.